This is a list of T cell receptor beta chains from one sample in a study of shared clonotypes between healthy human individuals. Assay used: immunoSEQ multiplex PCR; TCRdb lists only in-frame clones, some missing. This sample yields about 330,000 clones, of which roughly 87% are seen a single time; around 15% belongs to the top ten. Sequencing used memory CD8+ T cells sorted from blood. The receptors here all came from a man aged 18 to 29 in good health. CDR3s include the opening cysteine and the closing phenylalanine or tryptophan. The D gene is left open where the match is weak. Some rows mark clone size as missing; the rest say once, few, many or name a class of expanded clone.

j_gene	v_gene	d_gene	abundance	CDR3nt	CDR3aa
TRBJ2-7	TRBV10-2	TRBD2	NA	TGCGCCAGCGGAGCGGGGGAATCCTACGAGCAGTACTTC	CASGAGESYEQYF
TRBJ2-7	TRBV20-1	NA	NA	TGCAGTGCTCCACGCGAGCAGTACTTC	CSAPREQYF
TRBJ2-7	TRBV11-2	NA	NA	TGTGCCAGCACCGACGCCCACTACGAGCAGTACTTC	CASTDAHYEQYF
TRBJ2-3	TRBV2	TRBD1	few	TGTGCCAGCTTGGGACAGGCACCCGGTACGCAGTATTTT	CASLGQAPGTQYF
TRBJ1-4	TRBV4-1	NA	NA	TGCGCCAGCAGCCTCTCCGATATTAATGAAAAACTGTTTTTT	CASSLSDINEKLFF
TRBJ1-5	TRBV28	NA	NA	TGTGCCAGCAGTTCCATTTTGCGGGTTTTGGGTCAGCCCCAGCATTTT	CASSSILRVLGQPQHF
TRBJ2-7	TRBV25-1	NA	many	TGTGCCAGCAGTGAATGGGGGGACGAGCAGTACTTC	CASSEWGDEQYF
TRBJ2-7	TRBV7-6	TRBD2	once	TGTGCCAGCAGCTTAACGGGACTAGCGGGAGACTACGAGCAGTACTTC	CASSLTGLAGDYEQYF
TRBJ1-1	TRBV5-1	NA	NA	TGCGCCAGCAGCTTGGACTTAGGGGCCACTGAAGCTTTCTTT	CASSLDLGATEAFF
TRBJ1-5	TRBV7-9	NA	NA	TGTGCCAGCAGCTTAACAGGAGGGGGGGATCAGCCCCAGCATTTT	CASSLTGGGDQPQHF
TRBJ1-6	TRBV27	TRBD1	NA	TGTGCCAGCAGTCCAGGGGGGTTAGGGTCACCCCTCCACTTT	CASSPGGLGSPLHF
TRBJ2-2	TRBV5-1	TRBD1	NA	TGCGCCAGCAGCTTGTATGGGACAGGGGATCGGACCGGGGAGCTGTTTTTT	CASSLYGTGDRTGELFF
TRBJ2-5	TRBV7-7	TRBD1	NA	TGTGCTAGCAGCTTAGTGGACAGGCCGCAAGAGACCCAGTACTTC	CASSLVDRPQETQYF
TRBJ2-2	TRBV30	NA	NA	TGTGCCTGGGCTGAAACCACAGCGACCGGGGAGCTGTTTTTT	CAWAETTATGELFF
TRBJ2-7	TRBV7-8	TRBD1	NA	TGTGCCAGCAGCCCTCGACAGGGGCCATCCTACGAGCAGTACTTC	CASSPRQGPSYEQYF
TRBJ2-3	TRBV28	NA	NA	TGTGCCAGCAGTCCACCCCAGCGAGATACGCAGTATTTT	CASSPPQRDTQYF
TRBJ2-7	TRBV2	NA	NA	TGTGCCAGCAGTGAAGGGGCCTACTACGAGCAGTACTTC	CASSEGAYYEQYF
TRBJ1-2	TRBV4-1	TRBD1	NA	TGCGCCAGCAGCCAAGATACAGGGGACTATGGCTACACCTTC	CASSQDTGDYGYTF
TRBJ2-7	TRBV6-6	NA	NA	TGTGCCAGCAGTTACGTCAGGGAGGACAGCGAGCAGTACTTC	CASSYVREDSEQYF
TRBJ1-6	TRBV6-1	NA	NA	TGTGCCAGCAGTGTCGCCAGGGTCACCTATAATTCACCCCTCCACTTT	CASSVARVTYNSPLHF
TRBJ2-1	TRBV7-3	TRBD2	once	TGTGCCAGCAGCTTAGCCGCTAGCGGGATTGACAATGAGCAGTTCTTC	CASSLAASGIDNEQFF
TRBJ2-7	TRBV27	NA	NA	TGTGCCAGCAGTTTAAGGGCCCCGTCATACGAGCAGTACTTC	CASSLRAPSYEQYF
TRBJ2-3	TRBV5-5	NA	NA	TGTGCCAGCAGCTTGTGGGAATCTCTCACAGATACGCAGTATTTT	CASSLWESLTDTQYF
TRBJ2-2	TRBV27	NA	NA	TGTGCCGCTGGGCAGGGATACACCGGGGAGCTGTTTTTT	CAAGQGYTGELFF
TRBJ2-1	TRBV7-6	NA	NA	TGTGCCAGCAGCGCCCAAGTATTCTCCTACAATGAGCAGTTCTTC	CASSAQVFSYNEQFF
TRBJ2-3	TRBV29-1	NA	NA	TGCAGCGTTGTATCGGGGCCAGATACGCAGTATTTT	CSVVSGPDTQYF